This note documents a single T cell receptor beta chain sequence. Original methodology: Reference gene primer amplification gave estimated nucleated cell counts. The data were produced by immunoSEQ multiplex PCR, yet TCRdb's version contains in-frame clones alone and is incomplete. For V, J and clone size, that table is used; D and trimming come from the DNA. The sample shows about 260,000 clones, 70% to 85% of them seen only once. This specimen belongs to a study of blood T cell repertoires in COVID-19. Study summary: Donors in the United States, Italy and Spain gave samples during acute or convalescent COVID-19. PBMCs, B-cell-depleted T cells, or T cells were the source of the cDNA or gDNA that made up the material.

This CDR3 has 15 amino acids. Looked up from germline, CDR1 is SGHRS and CDR2 is YFSETQ. Trimming cost V 0 bases and J 4 bases, with 13 bases left between them. The material sequenced was peripheral blood. The sequence was collected from a woman over 75 with acute or convalescent COVID-19. V gene TRBV5-1 combines with J gene TRBJ2-5; tentative D call: TRBD1 (5 bases). CDR3 protein: CASSLGQFPVETQYF. The DNA of the CDR3 is TGCGCCAGCAGCTTGGGACAGTTCCCCGTAGAGACCCAGTACTTC. The variable domain in full, with the rest retrieved from reference TRBV5-1 and TRBJ2-5, is KAGVTQTPRYLIKTRGQQVTLSCSPISGHRSVSWYQQTPGQGLQFLFEYFSETQRNKGNFPGRFSGRQFSNSRSEMNVSTLELGDSALYLCASSLGQFPVETQYFGPGTRLLVL.